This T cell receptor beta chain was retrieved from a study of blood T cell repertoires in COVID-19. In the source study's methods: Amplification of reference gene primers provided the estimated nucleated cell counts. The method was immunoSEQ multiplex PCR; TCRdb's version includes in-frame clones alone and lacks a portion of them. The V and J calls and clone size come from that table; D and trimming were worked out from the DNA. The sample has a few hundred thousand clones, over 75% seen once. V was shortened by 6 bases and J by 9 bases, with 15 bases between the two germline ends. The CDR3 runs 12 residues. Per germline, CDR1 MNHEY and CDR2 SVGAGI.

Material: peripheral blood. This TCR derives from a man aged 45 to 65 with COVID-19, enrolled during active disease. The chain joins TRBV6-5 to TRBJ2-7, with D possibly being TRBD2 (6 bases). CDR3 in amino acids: CASSQDAEGQYF. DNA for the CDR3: TGTGCCAGCAGCCAAGACGCGGAGGGGCAGTACTTC.